One and the same sample provided the 31 T cell receptor beta chains below, sequenced in a study of T cells after yellow fever vaccination. TCRdb reprocessed the 5' RACE reads with MiXCR, giving one entry per CDR3 protein. The sample carries about 430,000 distinct CDR3 sequences, around 20% recorded once. The sample was PBMCs, taken before the yellow fever booster vaccination. All receptors come from a man in his late teens or twenties who received the YFV17D yellow fever vaccine.

The chain couples TRBV9 to TRBJ1-1; D is perhaps TRBD1 (5 bases). V dropped 0 bases and J dropped 1 base, with 10 bases sitting between them. Germline lookup yields CDR1 SGDLS and CDR2 YYNGEE. The CDR3 runs 15 residues. CDR3 bases: TGTGCCAGCAGCGTAGTAGGGACTACGAACACTGAAGCTTTCTTT. Translated, it gives CASSVVGTTNTEAFF. Complete variable domain (other parts from reference TRBV9 and TRBJ1-1): DSGVTQTPKHLITATGQRVTLRCSPRSGDLSVYWYQQSLDQGLQFLIQYYNGEERAKGNILERFSAQQFPDLHSELNLSSLELGDSALYFCASSVVGTTNTEAFFGQGTRLTVV.

This clonotype occurred many times. The chain links TRBV7-2 to TRBJ2-2; possibly TRBD1 or TRBD2 for D (5 bases each). This CDR3 contains 14 residues. Germline CDR1 and CDR2: SGHTA and FQGNSA. V lost 0 bases and J 5 bases, leaving 7 bases between the germline ends. The CDR3 bases are TGTGCCAGCAGCTTAGCGGGGGATACCGGGGAGCTGTTTTTT. It specifies CASSLAGDTGELFF.

This chain uses TRBV2 with TRBJ2-1; D may be TRBD2 (6 bases). Per germline, CDR1 SNHLY and CDR2 FYNNEI. Trimming shortened V by 5 bases and J by 6 bases, and 20 bases separated the two germline ends. The CDR3 is made up of 16 amino acids. The CDR3 here is CASSSPGRRGSNEQFF. The CDR3 DNA sequence: TGTGCCAGCAGTTCCCCTGGCCGGAGGGGATCCAATGAGCAGTTCTTC.

This clonotype rates as hyperexpanded (1% or more). The V and J genes are TRBV12-3 or TRBV12-4 and TRBJ2-7; TRBD1 is a possible D gene (5 bases). The CDR3 is made up of 13 amino acids. Between the trimmed V and J ends, which lost 3 bases and 2 bases, there was a span of 8 bases. CDR3 loop: CASSFWTPYEQYF. CDR3 sequence (DNA): TGTGCCAGCAGTTTTTGGACACCCTACGAGCAGTACTTC.

This clonotype appeared a few times. DNA for the CDR3: TGTGCCAGCAGTTTCGGGGCCACCCATATCCAAACTGAAGCTTTCTTT. Its protein is CASSFGATHIQTEAFF. The chain joins TRBV6-5 to TRBJ1-1; D may be TRBD1 (5 bases). This CDR3 region has 16 residues. The germline V gene has CDR1 MNHEY and CDR2 SVGAGI. Trimming took off 4 bases at V and 5 bases at J, with 20 bases between the two ends.

The rearrangement links TRBV12-3 or TRBV12-4 to TRBJ1-6; D is uncertain. The V end lost 6 bases, the J end lost 5 bases, and 17 bases lay between the germline ends. This CDR3 is 16 amino acids long. The CDR3 sequence is CASSVRGLLDNSPLHF. DNA of the CDR3: TGTGCCAGCAGCGTACGGGGTCTGCTGGATAATTCACCCCTCCACTTT.

V and J are TRBV5-1 and TRBJ2-5; maybe TRBD2 (7 bases). CDR3 size: 17 residues. Trimming removed 0 bases at V and 1 base at J, with 16 bases between. Looked up from germline, CDR1 is SGHRS and CDR2 is YFSETQ. The CDR3 nucleotides are TGCGCCAGCAGCTTGGGATACGGGCGGGGGCCCCAAGAGACCCAGTACTTC. Encoded protein: CASSLGYGRGPQETQYF.

Only a few counts were recorded for this clonotype. The J gene is TRBJ1-1, the V gene TRBV20-1, with 7 bases matching TRBD1. CDR3 length: 13 residues. Trimming at V came to 7 bases and at J to 1 base, leaving 6 bases not matched to a gene. Germline V gene sequence: CDR1 DFQATT, CDR2 SNEGSKA (reference sequence). CDR3 sequence reads: CSVWDRTNTEAFF. CDR3 nucleotide sequence: TGCAGTGTTTGGGACAGAACGAACACTGAAGCTTTCTTT.

The chain has TRBV25-1 and TRBJ2-2, with TRBD1 identical over 9 bases. Trimming cost V 5 bases and J 4 bases; bases outside gene matches: 11. CDR1 is MGHDK, CDR2 SYGVNS, per germline. CDR3 length equals 17 residues. The CDR3 DNA sequence: TGTGCCAGCAGTCCCAGGACAGGGGTCATAGGCACCGGGGAGCTGTTTTTT. It translates to CASSPRTGVIGTGELFF. Full variable domain (missing parts from reference TRBV25-1 and TRBJ2-2): EADIYQTPRYLVIGTGKKITLECSQTMGHDKMYWYQQDPGMELHLIHYSYGVNSTEKGDLSSESTVSRIRTEHFPLTLESARPSHTSQYLCASSPRTGVIGTGELFFGEGSRLTVL.

This clonotype was detected once. The V gene is TRBV6-5, the J gene TRBJ2-3, with TRBD2 matching 7 bases. The CDR3 length is 17 residues. Per the germline V gene, CDR1 is MNHEY and CDR2 is SVGAGI. J was trimmed by 2 bases and V by 0 bases; bases with no gene match: 8. In DNA form, the CDR3 reads TGTGCCAGCAGTTACTCGAGGTTAGCGGGTCTCACAGATACGCAGTATTTT. Encoded protein: CASSYSRLAGLTDTQYF.

This clonotype was seen repeatedly, ten times or more. The V call is TRBV2, the J call TRBJ2-3; no reliable D call. V shed 8 bases and J shed 7 bases, with 13 bases lying between them. Germline V gives CDR1 SNHLY, CDR2 FYNNEI. The CDR3 is 12 amino acids. CDR3 coding DNA: TGTGCCAGCTCCCCCGAACTGAATACGCAGTATTTT. This translates into CASSPELNTQYF.

This chain joins TRBV5-5 and TRBJ2-4; no reliable D call. The CDR3 consists of 14 residues. Trimming removed 1 base from V and 8 bases from J, with 13 bases in between. Germline V lookup: CDR1 SGHKS, CDR2 YYEKEE (reference sequence). This chain's CDR3 is CASSLWQLKDIQYF. The CDR3 DNA is TGTGCCAGCAGCTTGTGGCAGTTAAAGGACATTCAGTACTTC.

CDR3 region: CASNPGGGNYGYTF. CDR3 sequence (DNA): TGTGCCAGCAACCCCGGGGGGGGAAACTATGGCTACACCTTC. The chain is built from TRBV6-5 and TRBJ1-2; weak D call: TRBD1 (5 bases). Germline assignment: CDR1 MNHEY and CDR2 SVGAGI. The CDR3 sequence is 14 residues long. Trimming shortened V by 7 bases and J by 2 bases, and 14 bases separated the two germline ends.

With regard to this clonotype: Sequence at one end of the junction differs from germline and may be a read error. J is TRBJ2-1 and V is TRBV19; 8 positions agree with TRBD2. The CDR3 covers 11 residues. In germline, CDR1 is LNHDA, CDR2 SQIVND (reference sequence). Written as DNA, the CDR3 is TGTGCCAGCGAAAGCGGGGGCGAGCTGTTCTTC. It yields the protein CASESGGELFF.

The gene calls are TRBV12-3 or TRBV12-4 and TRBJ1-4, with unresolved D. Trimming took off 1 base at V and 11 bases at J, with 5 bases between the two ends. This CDR3 has 11 amino acids. The CDR3: CASSLGKKLFF. CDR3 sequence (DNA): TGTGCCAGCAGTTTAGGCAAGAAACTGTTTTTT.

This clonotype has ten or more counts. The chain's CDR3 is CASSLGGSDTQYF. The CDR3 region has the DNA TGTGCCAGCAGCTTAGGGGGTTCAGATACGCAGTATTTT. The chain combines TRBV7-9 with TRBJ2-3; D call uncertain. Per germline, CDR1 SEHNR and CDR2 FQNEAQ (reference sequence). The V and J ends lost 1 base and 4 bases respectively, with 6 bases between them. There are 13 residues in the CDR3.

This chain uses TRBV12-3 or TRBV12-4 with TRBJ2-7; D unclear. The CDR3 has 15 residues. V gave up 5 bases and J gave up 3 bases, with 17 bases separating them. The CDR3 DNA reads TGTGCCAGCAGTCCTATGCAGAGAGATGTCTACGAGCAGTACTTC. This gives the protein CASSPMQRDVYEQYF.

The chain joins TRBV29-1 to TRBJ1-6; a weak D match, TRBD1 (5 bases). V shed 1 base and J shed 9 bases, with 13 bases lying between them. This CDR3 has 14 amino acids. CDR1 and CDR2 from the germline V gene are SQVTM and ANQGSEA. CDR3: CSVEVSGRGSPLHF. In nucleotides, the CDR3 is TGCAGCGTTGAAGTGTCAGGGAGGGGTTCACCCCTCCACTTT.

The chain couples TRBV20-1 to TRBJ2-3; TRBD2 might be the D (6 bases). Between the trimmed V and J ends, which lost 1 base and 3 bases, there was a span of 14 bases. The CDR3 sequence is 15 residues long. Germline V lookup: CDR1 DFQATT, CDR2 SNEGSKA (reference sequence). The CDR3 DNA is TGCAGTGCTAGAGTGAACGGGGCGGGGACAGATACGCAGTATTTT. This gives the protein CSARVNGAGTDTQYF.

V usage is TRBV9 and J usage is TRBJ1-2; 9 bases match TRBD1. V trimming: 1 base; J trimming: 6 bases; junction bases outside the gene matches: 7. From germline, CDR1 is SGDLS and CDR2 YYNGEE. This CDR3 has 15 amino acids. The CDR3 nucleotides are TGTGCCAGCAGCGTAACACAGGGGGCGCGGGATGGCTACACCTTC. Its protein product is CASSVTQGARDGYTF.

The J gene is TRBJ2-3, the V gene TRBV6-5; 16 bases agree with TRBD2. Germline CDR1 and CDR2: MNHEY and SVGAGI. V dropped 6 bases and J dropped 5; count of bases not matched to a gene: 8. The CDR3 sequence is 17 residues long. The CDR3 protein is CASSGTSGGARGDTQYF. The CDR3 bases are TGTGCCAGCAGCGGGACTAGCGGGGGGGCCAGGGGAGATACGCAGTATTTT.

This chain uses TRBV28 with TRBJ1-1, with 9 bases lining up with TRBD1. Germline V gene data show CDR1 as MDHEN and CDR2 as SYDVKM. Unmatched junction bases numbered 10, after V lost 3 bases and J lost 5 bases. The CDR3 runs 16 residues. The CDR3 here is CASSFDRGWSGTEAFF. As DNA, the CDR3 is TGTGCCAGCAGTTTTGACAGGGGGTGGTCGGGAACTGAAGCTTTCTTT. Complete variable domain (other parts from reference TRBV28 and TRBJ1-1): DVKVTQSSRYLVKRTGEKVFLECVQDMDHENMFWYRQDPGLGLRLIYFSYDVKMKEKGDIPEGYSVSREKKERFSLILESASTNQTSMYLCASSFDRGWSGTEAFFGQGTRLTVV.

This chain uses TRBV7-2 with TRBJ2-3; weak D call: TRBD2 (6 bases). Germline CDR1 is SGHTA and CDR2 is FQGNSA. This CDR3 spans 14 amino acids. Trimming left V 3 bases short and J 4 bases short, with 11 bases between. The CDR3 DNA reads TGTGCCAGCAGCTTGCGTTGGGGGGCAGATACGCAGTATTTT. Its protein product is CASSLRWGADTQYF.

This clonotype was seen only a few times. The chain uses TRBV12-3 or TRBV12-4 and TRBJ2-1; no reliable D call. V lost 3 bases to trimming and J lost 6 bases, with 12 bases between them. The CDR3 runs to 14 residues. This CDR3 reads CASSFSSPSNEQFF. The CDR3 DNA reads TGTGCCAGCAGTTTTTCGTCACCCAGCAATGAGCAGTTCTTC.

This chain joins TRBV5-6 and TRBJ2-7; 7 bases match TRBD1. The CDR3 totals 16 residues. The germline CDR1 and CDR2 sequences are SGHDT and YYEEEE. V was clipped by 4 bases and J by 0 bases; unmatched bases: 10. The CDR3 coding sequence is TGTGCCAGCAGCCCCCGACAGGGATTGAGCTCCTACGAGCAGTACGTC. Translation: CASSPRQGLSSYEQYV.

This sequence joins TRBV6-1 and TRBJ1-2, with TRBD1 identical over 7 bases. CDR1 and CDR2 from the germline V gene are MNHNS and SASEGT. Losses at the gene ends were 2 bases for V and 8 bases for J; bases not matched to a gene: 11. The CDR3 consists of 15 residues. The CDR3 nucleotides read TGTGCCAGCAGTGAATATAAAGGAGGGGGCGACGGCTACACCTTC. Translated: CASSEYKGGGDGYTF.

The chain combines TRBV6-6 with TRBJ1-1; no clear D. There are 16 residues in the CDR3. Germline V gene sequence: CDR1 MNHNY, CDR2 SVGAGI (reference sequence). V was cut by 0 bases and J by 1 base, with 12 bases left in between. CDR3 coding DNA: TGTGCCAGCAGTTACTCCCGGGCCAGTAGGAACACTGAAGCTTTCTTT. This translates into CASSYSRASRNTEAFF.

This clonotype was counted between two and nine times. The rearrangement joins TRBV11-2 to TRBJ2-7; TRBD1 matches 10 bases. The CDR3 contains 17 residues. J was trimmed by 3 bases and V by 5 bases; bases with no gene match: 13. Germline CDR1 is SGHAT and CDR2 is FQNNGV. CDR3 region: CASSPHGAGQGIYEQYF. In DNA, the CDR3 is TGTGCCAGCAGCCCGCATGGGGCGGGACAGGGGATCTACGAGCAGTACTTC.

The rearrangement links TRBV7-3 to TRBJ2-1; D assignment may be TRBD1 or TRBD2 (6 bases each). The V end was cut by 3 bases, the J end by 5 bases, with 26 bases between. This CDR3 spans 19 amino acids. Germline V gene sequence: CDR1 SGHTA, CDR2 FQGTGA. The CDR3 reads CASSFLGGLTATADNEQFF. In DNA, the CDR3 is TGTGCCAGCAGCTTTTTAGGGGGGTTGACGGCTACAGCGGACAATGAGCAGTTCTTC.

The CDR3 loop is CASSFLSRTSPGNTEAFF. DNA for the CDR3: TGTGCCAGCAGCTTCCTTTCCAGGACCTCGCCGGGTAACACTGAAGCTTTCTTT. V usage is TRBV7-2 and J usage is TRBJ1-1; no firm D call. The CDR3 totals 18 residues. Germline values: CDR1 SGHTA, CDR2 FQGNSA. V gave up 3 bases and J gave up 2 bases, with 22 bases separating them.

The V gene is TRBV7-9, the J gene TRBJ2-5, with 12 bases matching TRBD2. V lost 4 bases, J lost 5 bases, and 17 bases stayed unmatched. The CDR3 covers 19 residues. From germline, CDR1 is SEHNR and CDR2 FQNEAQ (reference sequence). Written as DNA, the CDR3 is TGTGCCAGCAGCTCACCTCCTTGGACTAGCGGGGAGCCCGAGGAGACCCAGTACTTC. Translating it yields CASSSPPWTSGEPEETQYF.